The TCR beta chain under discussion was sequenced for a study of T cell repertoires in cytomegalovirus infection. Study-wide findings and caveats: Clonotypes of TCR beta that were HLA-C-restricted and CMV-specific dominated the ex vivo response. The cumulative frequency of public TCR beta families identified carriers of CMV plus the relevant HLA.

TCRdb re-derived calls from the reads in MiXCR, one entry per CDR3 protein. This table holds about 180,000 distinct CDR3 sequences, 17% found once. This clonotype has more than one count but fewer than ten. Its antigen is not identified. The CDR3 has 14 residues. V was cut by 4 bases and J by 3 bases, with 13 bases left in between. Germline V lookup: CDR1 SGHDT, CDR2 YYEEEE. The sequence was collected from a human donor in good health (CMV status not recorded). Some clones in this sample may be carry-over from other donors' samples. The sample was CD8+ T cells from PBMCs. This chain connects TRBV5-6 to TRBJ1-1; D is unclear. DNA of the CDR3: TGTGCCAGCAGCATGGGTGGAAGGCACACTGAAGCTTTCTTT. Its translation is CASSMGGRHTEAFF.